The clone carrying this T cell receptor (beta chain) appeared once. The data derive from a study of shared clonotypes between healthy human individuals. The V gene's germline CDR1 is SGHKS and CDR2 YYEKEE (reference sequence). There are 19 residues in the CDR3. Trimming took 1 base from V and 2 from J, leaving 21 bases between them. Replicate PCRs run on sorted subsets employed roughly 190 ng DNA, tens of thousands of T cell genomes. TCRdb keeps only in-frame clones here, not all; method: immunoSEQ multiplex PCR. The table records approximately 1.9 million clones, about 93% of them present only once. Selected positively for CCR7 and CD45RO-negative, naive CD8 cells excluded terminally differentiated effector memory CD45RA+ cells. The study enrolled healthy HIV-negative adults without recent acute infections or vaccinations as donors.

The TCR sequence derives from a man between 18 and 29 years old in good health. Some clones in this sample may be carry-over from other donors' samples. The sequenced sample was naive CD8+ T cells from PBMCs. The chain employs TRBV5-5 and TRBJ2-2; D may be TRBD1 or TRBD2 (5 bases each). In DNA, the CDR3 is TGTGCCAGCAGCTTGCGTGGGGACGCAACCTTCCTTAACACCGGGGAGCTGTTTTTT. Translation gives CASSLRGDATFLNTGELFF.